This TCR beta chain was found in a study of cytomegalovirus exposure and HLA in healthy donors. Germline-derived CDR1 and CDR2 are SNHLY and FYNNEI. The CDR3 covers 13 residues. V lost 6 bases and J lost 2; bases outside the gene matches: 4. Findings and limits, study-wide: Some highly shared sequence variants likely arose as a pipeline artifact. Relative to equally common others, HLA-associated TCR beta chains showed greater clonal expansion in a later analysis. The analysis excluded some indistinguishable V segments, including TRBV6-2 and TRBV6-3.

Primers: 60 Vbeta forward and 13 Jbeta reverse. Sequenced by immunoSEQ multiplex PCR; TCRdb stores in-frame clones only, minus some. Here the sample spans around 120,000 clones, roughly 80% being singletons. As regards this clone: The antigen is not known.

The chain employs TRBV2 and TRBJ2-7, with TRBD2 identical over 7 bases. This sequence originates from a man aged 55 to 69 in good health and CMV-seropositive. Source material: PBMCs. DNA for the CDR3: TGTGCCAGCAGGGGGGGGACGGCCTACGAGCAGTACTTC. Translating gives CASRGGTAYEQYF.